This T cell receptor (beta chain) was observed in a study of blood T cell repertoires in COVID-19 (dated by TCRdb to about 2020). For the wider study: Samples covering the acute and convalescent phases of COVID-19 were provided by collaborators in the United States, Italy and Spain. A freely available public database, intended as a resource for researchers studying the immune response to SARS-CoV-2, is where the repertoires were released. Where HLA class I and class II types were available, the types were taken from metadata supplied by the sample provider, not from assay-based typing. The material from the prospective study consisted of cDNA or gDNA derived from T cells, B-cell-depleted T cells, or PBMCs. A de-identified subject ID, COVID-19 status, age in years and sex were almost always included in the sample metadata. Samples were obtained from the ongoing ImmuneRACE study (first 160 participants) and from roughly 1,300 subjects provided by 6 global collaborators. The dataset comprised deeply sampled blood TCRbeta repertoires from subjects exposed to, actively infected with, or recovered from COVID-19. Findings and caveats that apply to the study as a whole: The quantity of clinical and demographic metadata differed by source and by participant and was supplied without curation.

Concerning this clone itself: This clone's antigen is unknown. There are no base qualities to consult, and no much larger clone falls within one base.

The immunoSEQ Assay, a bias-controlled multiplex PCR, was used to amplify TCRbeta CDR3 regions from genomic DNA. In the authors' own workflow: Nucleated cell counts per sample were estimated from amplification of reference gene primers within the assay. To quantify the absolute abundance of each unique TCRbeta CDR3 rearrangement, sequence reads were collapsed and filtered. For each sample, productive Simpson clonality was calculated by taking the square root of Simpson's diversity index across productive rearrangements. Drawn from immuneACCESS, this table holds only the in-frame rearrangements with V and J called that TCRdb kept. Clones are partly lost; checked studies trace under half to an unresolved V gene and leave the rest unexplained. That table gives V, J and clone size, and the DNA gave D and trimming. In this sample the table shows about 83,000 clones, 70% to 90% of which occur a single time. The top ten clones comprise 22% of the sample.

Each collaborating institution followed its own protocols to collect whole blood in K2EDTA tubes. For TCRbeta analysis, collaborator samples were shipped as frozen whole blood, as isolated PBMCs, or as DNA extracted from either sample type. The germline V gene (reference sequence) sets CDR1 to WNHNN and CDR2 to SYGVQD. V lost 5 bases and J lost 0 bases; the stretch between them is 7 bases long. Including cysteine and phenylalanine, the CDR3 has 13 amino acids. CDR3 DNA is the only sequence kept; it has 39 bases, read in frame from the first base. The sample comprised peripheral blood. This TCR was recovered from an elderly woman in a cohort sampled during active or convalescent COVID-19. The rearrangement joined TRBV10-1 to TRBJ1-1; confidence is insufficient to name the D gene. The DNA reads as follows: TGCGCCAGCAGTCGGGATCTGAACACTGAAGCTTTCTTT. Translated, this is CASSRDLNTEAFF.